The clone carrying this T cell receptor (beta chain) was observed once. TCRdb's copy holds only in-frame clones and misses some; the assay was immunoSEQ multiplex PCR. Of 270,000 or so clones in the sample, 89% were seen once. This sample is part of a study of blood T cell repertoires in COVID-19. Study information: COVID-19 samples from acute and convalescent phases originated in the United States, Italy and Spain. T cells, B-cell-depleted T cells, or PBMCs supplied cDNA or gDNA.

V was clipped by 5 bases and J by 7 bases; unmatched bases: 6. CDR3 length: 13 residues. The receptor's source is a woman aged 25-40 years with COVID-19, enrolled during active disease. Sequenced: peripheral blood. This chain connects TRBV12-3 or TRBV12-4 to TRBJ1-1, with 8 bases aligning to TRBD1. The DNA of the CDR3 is TGTGCCAGCAGTCGACAGGGGCTCTTTGAAGCTTTCTTT. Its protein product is CASSRQGLFEAFF.